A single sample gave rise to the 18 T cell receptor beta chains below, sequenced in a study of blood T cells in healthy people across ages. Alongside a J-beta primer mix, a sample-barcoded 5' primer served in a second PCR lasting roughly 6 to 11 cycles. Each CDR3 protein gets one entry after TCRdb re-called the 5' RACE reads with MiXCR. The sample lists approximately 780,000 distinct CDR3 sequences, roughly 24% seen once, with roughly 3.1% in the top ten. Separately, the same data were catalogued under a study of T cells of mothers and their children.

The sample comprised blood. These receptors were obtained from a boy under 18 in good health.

This chain's CDR3 is CASSRLGQGSEQYF. The DNA for the CDR3 is TGTGCCAGCTCACGCTTGGGACAGGGGTCCGAGCAGTACTTC. The chain uses TRBV18 and TRBJ2-5; 10 bases line up with TRBD1. The end of the DNA aligns better with TRBJ2-7, so the J call may be wrong. Germline V CDR1 and CDR2: KGHSH, LQKENI. The CDR3 has 14 residues.

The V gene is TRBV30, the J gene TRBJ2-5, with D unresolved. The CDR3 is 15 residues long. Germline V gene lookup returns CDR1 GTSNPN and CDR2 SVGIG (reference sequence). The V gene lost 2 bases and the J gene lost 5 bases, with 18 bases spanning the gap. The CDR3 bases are TGTGCCTGGAGTCTCCATTTGCCTGGGATCGAGACCCAGTACTTC. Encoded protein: CAWSLHLPGIETQYF. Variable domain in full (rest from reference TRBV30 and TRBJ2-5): SQTIHQWPATLVQPVGSPLSLECTVEGTSNPNLYWYRQAAGRGLQLLFYSVGIGQISSEVPQNLSASRPQDRQFILSSKKLLLSDSGFYLCAWSLHLPGIETQYFGPGTRLLVL.

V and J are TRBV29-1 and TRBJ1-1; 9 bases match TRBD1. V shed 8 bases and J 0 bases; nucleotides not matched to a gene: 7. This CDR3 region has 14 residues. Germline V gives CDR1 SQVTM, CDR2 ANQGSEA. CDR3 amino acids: CSFSGQGLNTEAFF. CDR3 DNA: TGCAGCTTTTCCGGACAGGGGTTGAACACTGAAGCTTTCTTT.

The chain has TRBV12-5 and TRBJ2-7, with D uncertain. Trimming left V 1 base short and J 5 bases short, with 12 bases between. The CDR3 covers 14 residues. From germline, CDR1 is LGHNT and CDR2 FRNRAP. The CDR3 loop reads CASGLGPGWHEQYF. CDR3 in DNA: TGTGCTAGTGGTTTGGGGCCCGGGTGGCACGAGCAGTACTTC.

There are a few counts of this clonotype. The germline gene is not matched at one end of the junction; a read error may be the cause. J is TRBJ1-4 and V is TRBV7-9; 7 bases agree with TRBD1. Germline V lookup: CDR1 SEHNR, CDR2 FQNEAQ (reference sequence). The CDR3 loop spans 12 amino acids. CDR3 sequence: CASSVTGRDRHF. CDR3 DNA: TGTGCCAGCAGCGTTACGGGTAGGGACAGACATTTT. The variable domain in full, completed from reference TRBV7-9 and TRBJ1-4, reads DTGVSQNPRHKITKRGQNVTFRCDPISEHNRLYWYRQTLGQGPEFLTYFQNEAQLEKSRLLSDRFSAERPKGSFSTLEIQRTEQGDSAMYLCASSVTGRDRHFGSGTQLSVL.

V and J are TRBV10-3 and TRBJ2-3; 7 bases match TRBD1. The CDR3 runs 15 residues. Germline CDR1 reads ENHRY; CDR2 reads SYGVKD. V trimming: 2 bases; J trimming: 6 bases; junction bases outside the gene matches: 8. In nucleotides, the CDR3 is TGTGCCATCAGTGAGACGCTAGGGGGCGGGGATACGCAGTATTTT. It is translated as CAISETLGGGDTQYF.

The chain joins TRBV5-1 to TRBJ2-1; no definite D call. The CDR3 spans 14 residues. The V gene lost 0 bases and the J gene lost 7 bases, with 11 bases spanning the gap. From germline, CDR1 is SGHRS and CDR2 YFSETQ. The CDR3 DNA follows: TGCGCCAGCAGCTTGGGGGTAGGGCAGAATGAGCAGTTCTTC. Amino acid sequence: CASSLGVGQNEQFF.

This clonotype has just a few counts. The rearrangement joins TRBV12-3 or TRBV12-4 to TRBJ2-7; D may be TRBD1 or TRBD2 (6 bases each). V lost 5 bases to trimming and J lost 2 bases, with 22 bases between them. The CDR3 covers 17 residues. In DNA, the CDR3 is TGTGCCAGCAGTGCAACCGGGGGCGAGGTCCTCACCTACGAGCAGTACTTC. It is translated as CASSATGGEVLTYEQYF.

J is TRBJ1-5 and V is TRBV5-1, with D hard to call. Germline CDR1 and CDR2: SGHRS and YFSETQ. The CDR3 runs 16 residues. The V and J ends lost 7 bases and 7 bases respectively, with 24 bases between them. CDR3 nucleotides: TGCGCCAGCCAAGCGATCCTAACAGCTTTATGGCAGCCCCAGCATTTT. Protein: CASQAILTALWQPQHF.

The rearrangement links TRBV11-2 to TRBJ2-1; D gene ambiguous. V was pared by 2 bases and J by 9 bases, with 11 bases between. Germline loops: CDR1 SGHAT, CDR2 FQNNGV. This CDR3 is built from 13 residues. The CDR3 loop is CASSLLKGREQFF. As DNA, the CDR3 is TGTGCCAGCAGCTTATTAAAGGGCCGTGAGCAGTTCTTC.

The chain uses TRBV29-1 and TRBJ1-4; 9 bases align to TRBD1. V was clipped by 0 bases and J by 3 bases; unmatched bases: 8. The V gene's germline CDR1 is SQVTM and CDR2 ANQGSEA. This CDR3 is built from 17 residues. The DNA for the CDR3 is TGCAGCGTTGAAGATTGGACAGGGGAGGCGGCTAATGAAAAACTGTTTTTT. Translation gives CSVEDWTGEAANEKLFF.

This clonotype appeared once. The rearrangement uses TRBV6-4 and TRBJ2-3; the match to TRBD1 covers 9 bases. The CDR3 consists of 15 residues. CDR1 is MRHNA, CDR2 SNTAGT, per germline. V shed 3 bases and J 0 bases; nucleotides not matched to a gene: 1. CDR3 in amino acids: CASSEQGASTDTQYF. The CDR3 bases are TGTGCCAGCAGTGAACAGGGGGCTAGCACAGATACGCAGTATTTT.

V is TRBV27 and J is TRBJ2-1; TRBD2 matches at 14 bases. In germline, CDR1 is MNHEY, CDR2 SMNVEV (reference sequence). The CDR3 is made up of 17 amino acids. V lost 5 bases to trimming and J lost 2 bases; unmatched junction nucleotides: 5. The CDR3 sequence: CASSLWTSGGPYNEQFF. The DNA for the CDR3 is TGTGCCAGCAGTCTTTGGACTAGCGGGGGGCCCTACAATGAGCAGTTCTTC.

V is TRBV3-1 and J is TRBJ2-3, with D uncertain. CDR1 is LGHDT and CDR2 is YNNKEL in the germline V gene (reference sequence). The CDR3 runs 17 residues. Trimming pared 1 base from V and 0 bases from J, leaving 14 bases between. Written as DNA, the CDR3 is TGTGCCAGCAGCCAAGCTATCCCAGGATTAAGCACAGATACGCAGTATTTT. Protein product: CASSQAIPGLSTDTQYF.

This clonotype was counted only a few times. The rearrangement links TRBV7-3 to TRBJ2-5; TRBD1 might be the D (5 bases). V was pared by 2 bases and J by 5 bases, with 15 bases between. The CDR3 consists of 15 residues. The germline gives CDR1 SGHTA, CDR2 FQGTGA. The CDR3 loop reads CASSLGQGYLETQYF. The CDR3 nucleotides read TGTGCCAGCAGCTTAGGGCAGGGTTATTTGGAGACCCAGTACTTC. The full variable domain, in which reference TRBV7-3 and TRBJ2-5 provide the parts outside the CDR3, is GAGVSQTPSNKVTEKGKYVELRCDPISGHTALYWYRQSLGQGPEFLIYFQGTGAADDSGLPNDRFFAVRPEGSVSTLKIQRTERGDSAVYLCASSLGQGYLETQYFGPGTRLLVL.

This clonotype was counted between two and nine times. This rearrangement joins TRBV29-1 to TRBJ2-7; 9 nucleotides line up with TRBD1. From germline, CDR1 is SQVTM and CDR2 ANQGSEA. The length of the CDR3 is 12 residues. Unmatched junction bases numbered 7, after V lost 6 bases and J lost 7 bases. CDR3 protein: CSVTRTGEEQYF. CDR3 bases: TGCAGCGTGACCAGGACAGGGGAAGAGCAGTACTTC.

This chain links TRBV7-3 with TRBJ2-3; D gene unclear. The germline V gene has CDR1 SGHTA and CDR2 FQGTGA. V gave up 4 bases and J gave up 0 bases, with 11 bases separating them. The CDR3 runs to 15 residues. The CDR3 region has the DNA TGTGCCAGCAGCTCAAACTCCGGGAGCACAGATACGCAGTATTTT. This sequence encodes CASSSNSGSTDTQYF. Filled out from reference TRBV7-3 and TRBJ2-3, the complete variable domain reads GAGVSQTPSNKVTEKGKYVELRCDPISGHTALYWYRQSLGQGPEFLIYFQGTGAADDSGLPNDRFFAVRPEGSVSTLKIQRTERGDSAVYLCASSSNSGSTDTQYFGPGTRLTVL.

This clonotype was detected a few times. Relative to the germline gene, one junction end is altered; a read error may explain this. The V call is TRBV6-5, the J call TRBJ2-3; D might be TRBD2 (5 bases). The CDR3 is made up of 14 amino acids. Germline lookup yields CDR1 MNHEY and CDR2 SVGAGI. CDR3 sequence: CASSPGLSTDTQYF. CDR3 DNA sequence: TGCGCCAGCAGCCCGGGATTAAGCACAGATACGCAGTATTTT.